This T cell receptor (beta chain) is from a study of CD8 T cells in Susac syndrome. Random hexamers were used to reverse transcribe an amount of about 0.45 to 1 ug RNA. TCRdb re-called the immunoSEQ multiplex PCR reads with MiXCR, one entry per CDR3 protein. This repertoire shows about 140,000 distinct CDR3 sequences, 85% to 95% found once; its top ten account for about 0.11%. Germline CDR1 reads SEHNR; CDR2 reads FQNEAQ (reference sequence). The CDR3 contains 13 residues. Trimming took 5 bases from V and 8 from J, leaving 10 bases between them. This clonotype was obtained from a human donor with multiple sclerosis. The material sequenced was CD4+ T cells from PBMCs. J is TRBJ1-6 and V is TRBV7-9; no definite D call. CDR3 nucleotide sequence: TGTGCCAGCAGCCCTATTCAATATTCACCCCTCCACTTT. Residues: CASSPIQYSPLHF.